This T cell receptor beta chain was obtained from a study of neoadjuvant anti-PD-1 for oral cavity cancer. Study information: Patients without progression received a fourth nivolumab dose around day 43, then surgical resection on days 50-56. General observations from the study: With a few patients per group, TCR findings need larger cohorts.

As for this clone: Its specificity is unknown.

Clones were read by immunoSEQ multiplex PCR, and TCRdb kept only the in-frame ones, dropping some. The repertoire holds several thousand clones, with around 60% as singletons. The patients had HPV-negative, locally advanced oral cavity squamous cell carcinoma. Sequenced material: tumor tissue, taken before nivolumab (anti-PD-1) treatment. The clonotype comes from a person aged 35-79 years with oral cavity squamous cell carcinoma.

CDR3 coding DNA: TGTGCCAGCAGCCAGGAAGGGAATGGCTACACCTTC. This encodes CASSQEGNGYTF. The chain carries TRBV11-2 and TRBJ1-2; D call uncertain. The CDR3 extends over 12 amino acids. Germline assignment: CDR1 SGHAT and CDR2 FQNNGV. With 5 bases removed from V and 6 bases from J, the gap between germline ends came to 10 bases.